The 16 T cell receptor beta chains below all came from one sample that was sequenced in a study of control samples from healthy donors and cancer patients. Sequenced by immunoSEQ multiplex PCR; TCRdb stores in-frame clones only, minus some. The sample carries about 130,000 clones, 75% to 95% recorded once. Sequenced: blood. These receptors came from a man in his forties in good health.

The V call is TRBV14, the J call TRBJ1-2; D uncertain. CDR1 is SGHDN and CDR2 is FVKESK in the germline V gene. V gave up 0 bases and J gave up 8 bases, with 16 bases separating them. The CDR3 is 15 residues long. The CDR3 DNA is TGTGCCAGCAGCCAAGATCGAGGTCTAGCCAGCGGCTACACCTTC. This gives the protein CASSQDRGLASGYTF. Full variable domain (remainder filled in from reference TRBV14 and TRBJ1-2): EAGVTQFPSHSVIEKGQTVTLRCDPISGHDNLYWYRRVMGKEIKFLLHFVKESKQDESGMPNNRFLAERTGGTYSTLKVQPAELEDSGVYFCASSQDRGLASGYTFGSGTRLTVV.

This chain connects TRBV15 to TRBJ2-5; either TRBD1 or TRBD2 may fit D (5 bases each). V lost 2 bases and J 3 bases, leaving 13 bases between the germline ends. Germline lookup yields CDR1 LNHNV and CDR2 YYDKDF (reference sequence). The length of the CDR3 is 15 residues. The CDR3 coding sequence is TGTGCCACCAGCAGATCTTTGGGGACCGAAGAGACCCAGTACTTC. Protein product: CATSRSLGTEETQYF.

The chain uses TRBV5-6 and TRBJ1-1; D possibly corresponds to TRBD1 (6 bases). This CDR3 contains 14 residues. V gave up 0 bases and J gave up 7 bases, with 13 bases separating them. The germline gives CDR1 SGHDT, CDR2 YYEEEE. The CDR3 nucleotides read TGTGCCAGCAGCTTGGCAGGGGATGTAAGTGAAGCTTTCTTT. Protein product: CASSLAGDVSEAFF. The variable domain in full, with the rest retrieved from reference TRBV5-6 and TRBJ1-1, is DAGVTQSPTHLIKTRGQQVTLRCSPKSGHDTVSWYQQALGQGPQFIFQYYEEEERQRGNFPDRFSGHQFPNYSSELNVNALLLGDSALYLCASSLAGDVSEAFFGQGTRLTVV.

The rearrangement joins TRBV18 to TRBJ2-5; D unresolved. The germline CDR1 and CDR2 sequences are KGHSH and LQKENI. V lost 3 bases, J lost 2 bases, and 7 bases lay in between. The CDR3 covers 13 residues. This chain's CDR3 is CASSPNVQETQYF. The CDR3 nucleotides are TGTGCCAGCTCACCCAATGTGCAAGAGACCCAGTACTTC.

This sequence joins TRBV10-3 and TRBJ1-2; weak D call: TRBD1 (5 bases). Deletions cut 3 bases from V and 7 bases from J, with 15 bases between. This CDR3 comprises 14 residues. Germline V lookup: CDR1 ENHRY, CDR2 SYGVKD. The CDR3 sequence is CAISDSGGYSGYTF. CDR3 nucleotide sequence: TGTGCCATCAGTGATAGTGGGGGGTACAGTGGCTACACCTTC.

The chain uses TRBV6-5 and TRBJ1-1; perhaps TRBD1 as D (6 bases). The V end was cut by 2 bases, the J end by 8 bases, with 9 bases between. Germline V gene data show CDR1 as MNHEY and CDR2 as SVGAGI. The CDR3 has 12 residues. Written as DNA, the CDR3 is TGTGCCAGCAGTTACACTACAGGGGAAGCTTTCTTT. Translated: CASSYTTGEAFF.

The chain joins TRBV19 to TRBJ1-4; D is ambiguous. V was clipped by 3 bases and J by 8 bases, with 10 bases between them. The CDR3 covers 13 residues. CDR1 and CDR2 (germline): LNHDA, SQIVND (reference sequence). CDR3 coding DNA: TGTGCCAGTAGTATGGTACAGACGGAAAAACTGTTTTTT. It is translated as CASSMVQTEKLFF.

V usage is TRBV27 and J usage is TRBJ2-1, with D perhaps assigned TRBD1 or TRBD2 (5 bases each). This CDR3 is 14 amino acids long. Between the trimmed V and J ends, which lost 4 bases and 1 base, there was a span of 8 bases. Germline lookup yields CDR1 MNHEY and CDR2 SMNVEV (reference sequence). Written as DNA, the CDR3 is TGTGCCAGCAGTTGGGGGAGTTCCTACAATGAGCAGTTCTTC. It translates to CASSWGSSYNEQFF.

The chain joins TRBV12-3 or TRBV12-4 to TRBJ2-4; the D gene is possibly TRBD1 (7 bases). Trimming shortened V by 6 bases and J by 7 bases, and 13 bases separated the two germline ends. The CDR3 sequence is 13 residues long. The CDR3 DNA sequence: TGTGCCAGCAGGGAGGGGGCGGTGAACATTCAGTACTTC. Translation: CASREGAVNIQYF.

The chain has TRBV11-3 and TRBJ2-1; D remains unclear. Deletions cut 3 bases from V and 1 base from J, with 7 bases between. This CDR3 is 14 amino acids long. CDR1 is SGHNT and CDR2 is YENEEA in the germline V gene. CDR3 residues: CASSLGFSYNEQFF. CDR3 in DNA: TGTGCCAGCAGCTTGGGATTTTCCTACAATGAGCAGTTCTTC.

CDR3: CASSQAVAEQYF. The CDR3 DNA reads TGTGCCAGCAGCCAAGCGGTCGCCGAGCAGTACTTC. The rearrangement joins TRBV3-1 (or the pseudogene TRBV3-2) to TRBJ2-7; D is unresolved. Germline V lookup: CDR1 LGHDT, CDR2 YNNKEL (reference sequence). CDR3 length equals 12 residues. V was shortened by 1 base and J by 6 bases, with 7 bases between the two germline ends.

This chain links TRBV10-2 with TRBJ2-5; no clear D gene. The V and J ends lost 0 bases and 6 bases respectively, with 8 bases between them. Germline lookup yields CDR1 WSHSY and CDR2 SAAADI. The CDR3 extends over 13 amino acids. The CDR3 bases are TGCGCCAGCAGTGAGTCCTCCGTGCAGACCCAGTACTTC. Amino acid sequence: CASSESSVQTQYF.

The gene calls are TRBV5-1 and TRBJ2-1; TRBD2 agrees at 7 bases. Germline lookup yields CDR1 SGHRS and CDR2 YFSETQ. The CDR3 has 13 amino acids. Unmatched junction bases numbered 4, after V lost 6 bases and J lost 4 bases. The CDR3 loop reads CASTRGEYNEQFF. CDR3 in DNA: TGCGCCAGCACCCGGGGGGAGTACAATGAGCAGTTCTTC.

The V gene is TRBV18, the J gene TRBJ2-7, with D maybe TRBD1 (6 bases). The CDR3 has 14 amino acids. V was cut by 4 bases and J by 3 bases, with 13 bases left in between. Germline V gives CDR1 KGHSH, CDR2 LQKENI. The CDR3 DNA reads as TGTGCCAGCTCACTAGGGGGTCGCAGCTACGAGCAGTACTTC. Translating it yields CASSLGGRSYEQYF.

This chain uses TRBV6-5 with TRBJ1-5; D is unresolved. With 8 bases removed from V and 0 bases from J, the gap between germline ends came to 11 bases. The CDR3 extends over 14 amino acids. Germline CDR1 reads MNHEY; CDR2 reads SVGAGI. CDR3 bases: TGTGCCAGCTGGGCAGCTTATAGCAATCAGCCCCAGCATTTT. This sequence encodes CASWAAYSNQPQHF.

V is TRBV5-1 and J is TRBJ2-1, with 7 positions matching TRBD1. The germline V gene has CDR1 SGHRS and CDR2 YFSETQ. The CDR3 sequence is 14 residues long. V lost 3 bases, J lost 5 bases, and 5 bases stayed unmatched. Here the CDR3 DNA reads TGCGCCAGCAGCTGGGGGACAGCAGACAATGAGCAGTTCTTC. It specifies CASSWGTADNEQFF.